The T cell receptor (beta chain) described here comes from a study of cytomegalovirus exposure and HLA in healthy donors. The sample holds one count of this clone. PCR used 60 Vbeta primers and 13 Jbeta primers. Sequencing used immunoSEQ multiplex PCR; TCRdb keeps in-frame clones, though not all of them. The table lists under 150,000 clones, over 70% of them singletons. Sequencing was carried out using PBMCs. The clonotype comes from a woman aged 55 to 70 in good health and CMV-seropositive.

DNA for the CDR3: TGTGCCAGTAGTATAGGGGGACTGGGGGATTTCTCCTACAATGAGCAGTTCTTC. It specifies CASSIGGLGDFSYNEQFF. This sequence joins TRBV19 and TRBJ2-1; tentative D call: TRBD2 (6 bases). The CDR3 is 18 residues long. Germline-derived CDR1 and CDR2 are LNHDA and SQIVND (reference sequence). With 1 base removed from V and 0 bases from J, the gap between germline ends came to 16 bases.